A selection of T cell receptor beta chains follows, all from one sample in a study of OX40 agonist ivuxolimab in advanced cancers. The data were produced by immunoSEQ multiplex PCR, yet TCRdb's version contains in-frame clones alone and is incomplete. This sample has under 70,000 clones, with about 93% found just once. The sequences come from CD4+ or CD8+ T cells sorted from blood, collected in a trial of the OX40 agonist ivuxolimab. These receptor sequences come from an adult with an advanced solid tumor such as melanoma, head and neck, liver or kidney cancer. CDR3s include the opening cysteine and the closing phenylalanine or tryptophan. D genes are given only for firm matches. Size values are once, few and many counts, or a class for expanded clones, and some rows have none.

V gene	clone size	D gene	J gene	CDR3 DNA	CDR3 protein
TRBV12-2	NA	NA	TRBJ2-5	TGTGCAAGTCGCTTCGCGAGACAGGGGGGGGAGACCCAGTACTTC	CASRFARQGGETQYF
TRBV6-5	NA	TRBD1	TRBJ1-6	TGTGCCAGCAGTGGGGGACAGGGGATATCACCCCTCCACTTT	CASSGGQGISPLHF
TRBV19	NA	NA	TRBJ2-7	TGTGCCAGTAGTTGGGGGACAGGGACTAGCTACGAGCAGTACTTC	CASSWGTGTSYEQYF
TRBV9	NA	NA	TRBJ2-1	TGTGCCAGCAGCGTAGGATTAAGAGAGTATGAGATAGATCATGAGCAGTTCTTC	CASSVGLREYEIDHEQFF
TRBV7-9	once	NA	TRBJ2-7	TGTGCCAGCAGCATTCTCCCTTACCCGGGGGCGTCCTACGAGCAGTACTTC	CASSILPYPGASYEQYF
TRBV13	NA	TRBD2	TRBJ2-7	TGTGCCAGCAGCTTACCGGGGGGGCGCTTCCCCTACGAGCAGTACTTC	CASSLPGGRFPYEQYF
TRBV19	NA	TRBD2	TRBJ2-1	TGTGCCAGTACCCTCGGACGCGGGGGTTTCGAGGAGCAGTTCTTC	CASTLGRGGFEEQFF
TRBV4-1	NA	NA	TRBJ2-1	TGCGCCAGCAGCCCCCGTAGCAATGAGCAGTTCTTC	CASSPRSNEQFF
TRBV27	NA	TRBD1	TRBJ2-1	TGTGCCAGCAGTTCCCCGGGACAGGGTTTATTCTTC	CASSSPGQGLFF
TRBV11-2	once	TRBD2	TRBJ2-3	TGTGCCAGCAGTTATGCTGCGACTAGCGGGGGATTTGCTGATACGCAGTATTTT	CASSYAATSGGFADTQYF
TRBV5-6	NA	TRBD1	TRBJ1-2	TGTGCCAGCAGCCTTGGGACAGCCTGGTATGGCTACACCTTC	CASSLGTAWYGYTF
TRBV7-6	NA	NA	TRBJ1-2	TGTGCCAGCAGCCCCGGCCTACAGGGTTACTATGGCTACACCTTC	CASSPGLQGYYGYTF
TRBV10-3	NA	NA	TRBJ2-7	TGTGCCATCACCCGAGCTGGGCAGCAGTACTTC	CAITRAGQQYF
TRBV12-5	NA	NA	TRBJ1-1	TGTGCTAGTGGTTTTGTTCTTGAAGCTTTCTTT	CASGFVLEAFF
TRBV19	NA	NA	TRBJ1-1	TGTGCCAGTAGTATTCGAAGGGAAAGGAACACTGAAGCTTTCTTT	CASSIRRERNTEAFF
TRBV27	NA	NA	TRBJ2-4	TGTGCCAGCAGTTTAGGGGTAGGCGTAGCCAAAAACATTCAGTACTTC	CASSLGVGVAKNIQYF
TRBV4-3	NA	NA	TRBJ1-2	TGCGCCAGCAGCCAAGATTTGGCAGTAAACTATGGCTACACCTTC	CASSQDLAVNYGYTF
TRBV7-9	NA	TRBD1	TRBJ2-5	TGTGCCAGCAGCTCTCGGGACAGCCAAGAGACCCAGTACTTC	CASSSRDSQETQYF
TRBV19	NA	NA	TRBJ2-7	TGTGCCAGTAGTATTCCGCCAGAAACCTCGGGGGAGCAGTACTTC	CASSIPPETSGEQYF
TRBV19	once	NA	TRBJ2-7	TGTGCCAGTAGGCAAGCCGAGACAGGGGAGGGCTACGAGCAGTACTTC	CASRQAETGEGYEQYF
TRBV7-6	NA	TRBD1	TRBJ2-1	TGTGCCAGCAGCCGAGGACAGGGTGTCAGGGATGAGCAGTTCTTC	CASSRGQGVRDEQFF
TRBV5-5	once	TRBD1	TRBJ2-5	TGTGCCAGCAGCCGACAGGGCGGGGAGACCCAGTACTTC	CASSRQGGETQYF
TRBV4-2	NA	TRBD2	TRBJ2-3	TGTGCCAGCAGCCAAAGTCTAGCGGGGGGGCCAGATACGCAGTATTTT	CASSQSLAGGPDTQYF